A selection of T cell receptor beta chains follows, all from one sample in a study of B cell selection in AIRE deficiency. Using immunoSEQ multiplex PCR, the repertoire was profiled, and TCRdb retains in-frame clones only, with some absent. The sample lists under 25,000 clones; around 97% were seen once. Sequenced sample: conventional CD4+ T cells sorted from PBMCs. All receptors derive from a human donor with AIRE deficiency. The CDR3 runs from the conserved cysteine through the conserved F or W. A D gene is named only where the DNA matches it firmly. Some rows mark clone size as missing; the rest say once, few, many or name a class of expanded clone.

clone_size j_call v_call cdr3_length d_call cdr3_nt cdr3_aa
- TRBJ1-2 TRBV27 13 - TGTGCCAGCTTATTCGGGACGGACTATGGCTACACCTTC CASLFGTDYGYTF
- TRBJ2-7 TRBV7-9 14 - TGTGCCAGCAGCCCCCCAGGCAGCTCCTACGAGCAGTACTTC CASSPPGSSYEQYF
- TRBJ2-6 TRBV2 17 - TGTGCCAGCAGTCCGAGGACAGCGAGATCTGGGGCCAACGTCCTGACTTTC CASSPRTARSGANVLTF
- TRBJ2-7 TRBV30 15 TRBD2 TGTGCCTGGAGTCCGCCCGGCGGGAGGCGCTACGAGCAGTACTTC CAWSPPGGRRYEQYF
- TRBJ1-2 TRBV7-2 14 - TGTGCCAGCAGCTTAGACCGTTATAACTATGGCTACACCTTC CASSLDRYNYGYTF
- TRBJ1-1 TRBV27 14 - TGTGCCAGCAGTCGATTCCGGGGAAACACTGAAGCTTTCTTT CASSRFRGNTEAFF
- TRBJ2-3 TRBV7-2 14 - TGTGCCAGCAGCCCCGACTGGGGCACAGATACGCAGTATTTT CASSPDWGTDTQYF
- TRBJ1-1 TRBV9 14 - TGTGCCAGCAGCGTGGACTCCCGAACCACTGAAGCTTTCTTT CASSVDSRTTEAFF
- TRBJ2-6 TRBV9 23 TRBD1 TGTGCCAGCAGCTTAAGAAGTCGCTGGACAGGGATGGTTCCGGGGGCAGGGGCCAACGTCCTGACTTTC CASSLRSRWTGMVPGAGANVLTF
- TRBJ1-1 TRBV18 11 - TGTGCCAGCTCACCGGGATCTGAAGCTTTCTTT CASSPGSEAFF
- TRBJ1-3 TRBV28 15 TRBD1 TGTGCCAGCAGGACAGGGAGTTATCCTGGAAACACCATATATTTT CASRTGSYPGNTIYF
- TRBJ1-2 TRBV10-3 14 - TGTGCCATCAGTGGGACGTCGAGTGCCTATGGCTACACCTTC CAISGTSSAYGYTF
- TRBJ2-2 TRBV25-1 16 - TGTGCCAGCAGTGAAGGGTTAACACCGAACACCGGGGAGCTGTTTTTT CASSEGLTPNTGELFF
- TRBJ2-7 TRBV6-1 14 TRBD1 TGTGCCAGCAGTCTACCGGGACAGCCCTTCCTATGGTACTTC CASSLPGQPFLWYF
once TRBJ1-2 TRBV2 16 TRBD1 TGTGCCAGCAGGGAGGACAGGGTGAGGACTAACTATGGCTACACCTTC CASREDRVRTNYGYTF
- TRBJ2-1 TRBV18 17 - TGTGCCAGCTCACCACGGGAGGGGGACAGGCAACTCAATGAGCAGTTCTTC CASSPREGDRQLNEQFF
- TRBJ2-5 TRBV18 15 - TGTGCCAGCTCAACGGGCCCTGGGGAGCAAGAGACCCAGTACTTC CASSTGPGEQETQYF
- TRBJ1-2 TRBV6-5 12 TRBD1 TGTGCCAGCAGGGACAGGCTCGAGGGCTACACCTTC CASRDRLEGYTF
- TRBJ2-1 TRBV4-3 12 - TGCGCCAGCAGCCAAGTCGGGAGCAGGCAGTTCTTC CASSQVGSRQFF
- TRBJ2-3 TRBV10-3 14 TRBD1 TGTGCCATCCATGACAGGGGAAGATCAGATACGCAGTATTTT CAIHDRGRSDTQYF
- TRBJ1-2 TRBV28 15 - TGTGCCAGCAGCCCCGACCGGGGGCCTGACTATGGCTACACCTTC CASSPDRGPDYGYTF
- TRBJ1-5 TRBV28 15 TRBD1 TGTGCCAGCAGTAGCCGGGACAGGCAGTATCAGCCCCAGCATTTT CASSSRDRQYQPQHF
- TRBJ1-2 TRBV6-5 15 TRBD1 TGTGCCAGCAGTTCGGCGACAGGGGCTAACTATGGCTACACCTTC CASSSATGANYGYTF
- TRBJ2-7 TRBV7-8 15 TRBD1 TGTGCCAGCAGCTTAGAACCGGGACAGGACTACGAGCAGTACTTC CASSLEPGQDYEQYF
- TRBJ2-7 TRBV11-2 15 TRBD1 TGTGCCAGCAGCCGTGGACAGGTCCCTCTTTACGAGCAGTACTTC CASSRGQVPLYEQYF
- TRBJ2-2 TRBV19 15 TRBD1 TGTGCCAGTAGCAACAGGGGGCCCAACACCGGGGAGCTGTTTTTT CASSNRGPNTGELFF
- TRBJ2-4 TRBV9 16 TRBD2 TGTGCCAGCAGCGTTAGTGGGACCCTAGCGGCAAACATTCAGTACTTC CASSVSGTLAANIQYF
- TRBJ1-3 TRBV14 14 - TGTGCCAGCAGCCAGAGCCGGGACGGACGGTTCCAATATTTT CASSQSRDGRFQYF
- TRBJ2-3 TRBV7-4 13 - TGTGCCAGCAGCTTTACAGGGTCCGATACGCAGTATTTT CASSFTGSDTQYF
- TRBJ2-1 TRBV20-1 11 - TGCAGTGCTACGTACCAAGGCGAGCAGTTCTTC CSATYQGEQFF
- TRBJ2-6 TRBV19 17 - TGTGCCAGTAGTATACTCCTGCCGATGACTGGGGCCAACGTCCTGACTTTC CASSILLPMTGANVLTF
- TRBJ2-7 TRBV20-1 11 - TGCAGTGCTTTAAACGGCTACGAGCAGTACTTC CSALNGYEQYF
- TRBJ1-2 TRBV4-2 16 TRBD1 TGTGCCAGCAGCCAAGATTATCACAGGGGGAACTATGGCTACACCTTC CASSQDYHRGNYGYTF
- TRBJ1-4 TRBV14 13 - TGTGCCAGCAGCCGCGGACAGAATGAAAAACTGTTTTTT CASSRGQNEKLFF
- TRBJ2-6 TRBV18 15 - TGTGCCAGCTCACCACAGGGTTCTGGGGCCAACGTCCTGACTTTC CASSPQGSGANVLTF
- TRBJ2-7 TRBV7-2 16 - TGTGCCAGCAGCTTAGTAGGCCACCTTAGACCCTACGAGCAGTACTTC CASSLVGHLRPYEQYF
- TRBJ1-1 TRBV7-6 15 - TGTGCCAGCAGCGCAGATGGGGGTATGAACACTGAAGCTTTCTTT CASSADGGMNTEAFF
- TRBJ2-2 TRBV4-2 16 - TGTGCCAGCAGCCAAGACTCAATTACGTACACCGGGGAGCTGTTTTTT CASSQDSITYTGELFF
- TRBJ2-1 TRBV9 16 TRBD2 TGTGCCAGCAGCCTCCTCGCGGGAGGTTCCTACAATGAGCAGTTCTTC CASSLLAGGSYNEQFF
- TRBJ1-3 TRBV7-2 13 - TGTGCCAGCAGCGCCCAACTAGGTGACACCATATATTTT CASSAQLGDTIYF
- TRBJ1-1 TRBV5-1 14 - TGCGCCAGCAGCCCCCAGTGGGGGAACACTGAAGCTTTCTTT CASSPQWGNTEAFF
- TRBJ2-2 TRBV5-1 15 TRBD2 TGCGCCAGCATCCCGGGACTAGCGGGAGCCGGGGAGCTGTTTTTT CASIPGLAGAGELFF
- TRBJ1-2 TRBV6-1 14 - TGTGCCAGCACCCAAAGTTACAAATGGGATGGCTACACCTTC CASTQSYKWDGYTF
once TRBJ2-7 TRBV5-1 11 - TGCGCCAGCGCGAAATCCTACGAGCAGTACTTC CASAKSYEQYF